The 5 T cell receptor beta chains reported below all come from one sample, sequenced in a study of control samples from healthy donors and cancer patients. This table comes from immunoSEQ multiplex PCR, and its TCRdb copy is limited to in-frame clones, with some not included. Among approximately 100,000 clones listed, roughly 90% were seen once. Sequencing used blood. The receptors here all came from a man aged 25 to 40 in good health.

This chain links TRBV29-1 with TRBJ2-7; D ambiguous. Per germline, CDR1 SQVTM and CDR2 ANQGSEA. V was pared by 2 bases and J by 0 bases, with 11 bases between. The CDR3 contains 14 residues. The CDR3 DNA reads TGCAGCGTTGAATCTCGAGTGGGCTCCTACGAGCAGTACTTC. Amino acid sequence: CSVESRVGSYEQYF.

The gene calls are TRBV21-1 and TRBJ1-4; no DNA check was done on the table's D call, TRBD1. TRBV21-1 is annotated as a pseudogene. The CDR3 runs to 14 residues. CDR3 residues: CASRETETNEKLFF. The CDR3 DNA is TGTGCCAGCAGGGAGACAGAAACTAATGAAAAACTGTTTTTT.

The chain recombines TRBV6-5 with TRBJ1-3; D uncertain. The V gene's germline CDR1 is MNHEY and CDR2 SVGAGI. There are 15 residues in the CDR3. With 6 bases removed from V and 0 bases from J, the gap between germline ends came to 12 bases. The chain's CDR3 is CASSRSLFSGNTIYF. Written as DNA, the CDR3 is TGTGCCAGCAGCCGCAGCCTGTTCTCTGGAAACACCATATATTTT.

This chain connects TRBV2 to TRBJ2-1; D gene unclear. The V gene lost 1 base and the J gene lost 2 bases, with 9 bases spanning the gap. The CDR3 covers 15 residues. Germline CDR1 SNHLY, CDR2 FYNNEI. DNA of the CDR3: TGTGCCAGCAGTGAAGGCGCTCAAACCTACAATGAGCAGTTCTTC. The encoded protein is CASSEGAQTYNEQFF.

This rearrangement joins TRBV9 to TRBJ1-1; the D is unclear. Per germline, CDR1 SGDLS and CDR2 YYNGEE. This CDR3 has 15 amino acids. Trimming took off 0 bases at V and 1 base at J, with 10 bases between the two ends. CDR3 in amino acids: CASSVDSGPNTEAFF. CDR3 sequence (DNA): TGTGCCAGCAGCGTAGATTCCGGTCCGAACACTGAAGCTTTCTTT.